The T cell receptor beta chain described here comes from a study of T cell repertoires in cytomegalovirus infection. This clonotype showed up just once. Its antigen is not identified. Findings and caveats of the study: Identification of carriers of CMV plus the relevant HLA was performed using cumulative public TCR beta family frequency.

TCRdb called the reads again in MiXCR, with one record for every CDR3 protein. The table records fewer than 700,000 distinct CDR3 sequences, about 24% of them present only once. V gave up 2 bases and J gave up 5 bases, with 11 bases separating them. Germline lookup yields CDR1 SGHAT and CDR2 FQNNGV. This CDR3 has 14 residues. The receptor was isolated from a human donor in good health (CMV status not recorded). Some clones in this sample may be carry-over from other donors' samples. The chain uses TRBV11-2 and TRBJ2-3, with a weak D call TRBD2 (5 bases). What was sequenced was CD8+ T cells from PBMCs. CDR3 sequence reads: CASSLKGLLDTQYF. CDR3 nucleotides: TGTGCCAGCAGCTTAAAAGGACTGTTAGATACGCAGTATTTT.